This T cell receptor (beta chain) was observed in a study of beta chain features in type 1 diabetes. Sequenced material consisted of expressed TCRB transcripts (all of the isolated RNA was reverse transcribed). The repertoire was sequenced with immunoSEQ multiplex PCR; TCRdb's copy has only in-frame clones and lacks some. The sample shows about 270,000 clones, 14% of them seen only once. The CDR3 has 15 amino acids. V shed 3 bases, J shed 8 bases, and the junction held 9 bases outside the gene matches. CDR1 and CDR2 from the germline V gene are SNHLY and FYNNEI. Notes on the study in general: Shorter templates might be favored by PCR, equally in patients and controls.

Of note for this clone: Its antigen remains unknown.

The chain employs TRBV2 and TRBJ1-2; 10 bases align to TRBD1. Sample: naive CD4+ T cells from blood. This TCR came from a woman in her thirties or forties in good health. The CDR3 region is CASSDVDRGRGGYTF. As DNA, the CDR3 is TGTGCCAGCAGTGACGTTGACAGGGGGCGAGGAGGCTACACCTTC.